Listed below are T cell receptor beta chains from one sample, sequenced in a study of T cell repertoires in ileal Crohn's disease. Clones were read by immunoSEQ multiplex PCR, and TCRdb kept only the in-frame ones, dropping some. The sample carries around 8,000 clones, under 85% recorded once. The sample comprised ileal tissue. These receptor sequences come from an adult with Crohn's disease. The CDR3 runs from the conserved cysteine through the conserved F or W. A D gene is named only where the DNA matches it firmly. Some rows mark clone size as missing; the rest say once, few, many or name a class of expanded clone.

j_gene | v_gene | d_gene | abundance | CDR3nt | CDR3aa
TRBJ2-1 | TRBV2 | NA | NA | TGTGCCAGCAGCCCAGGACAAAGCACCTACAATGAGCAGTTCTTC | CASSPGQSTYNEQFF
TRBJ2-1 | TRBV29-1 | TRBD2 | NA | TGCAGCGTGGACCCTAGCGGGGACCCATACAATGAGCAGTTCTTC | CSVDPSGDPYNEQFF
TRBJ1-1 | TRBV9 | NA | few | TGTGCCAGCAGCGTAGACTCTACCAACCCCACTGAAGCTTTCTTT | CASSVDSTNPTEAFF
TRBJ1-1 | TRBV7-9 | TRBD1 | NA | TGTGCCAGCAGCTCTGGACAGGGGGCTAGTCGGAACACTGAAGCTTTCTTT | CASSSGQGASRNTEAFF
TRBJ1-1 | TRBV9 | NA | medium-sized | TGTGCCAGCAGCGTAGCAGAAACCATGAACACTGAAGCTTTCTTT | CASSVAETMNTEAFF
TRBJ2-2 | TRBV14 | TRBD2 | NA | TGTGCCAGCAGCTTCGGACGGGGGGGGACCGGGGAGCTGTTTTTT | CASSFGRGGTGELFF
TRBJ1-5 | TRBV2 | TRBD1 | NA | TGTGCCAGCAGTGCCGACAGGGGGCCTCAGCCCCAGCATTTT | CASSADRGPQPQHF
TRBJ1-4 | TRBV29-1 | TRBD1 | few | TGCAGCGCATACCCTCCGGGACAGGGGGGTGAAAAACTGTTTTTT | CSAYPPGQGGEKLFF
TRBJ1-2 | TRBV5-6 | NA | few | TGTGCCAGCAGCTCCAGGTCGCGCTACACCTTC | CASSSRSRYTF
TRBJ2-7 | TRBV30 | TRBD1 | NA | TGTGCCTGGAGCCTCGGGACAGCTACCTACGAGCAGTACTTC | CAWSLGTATYEQYF
TRBJ2-1 | TRBV7-3 | TRBD2 | NA | TGTGCCAGCAGCCTTAGCGGGGGGAACTACAATGAGCAGTTCTTC | CASSLSGGNYNEQFF
TRBJ2-5 | TRBV7-8 | NA | NA | TGTGCCAGCACCCGCGGCAGGGGTGAGACCCAGTACTTC | CASTRGRGETQYF
TRBJ2-5 | TRBV9 | NA | NA | TGTGCCAGCAGCGGTGTCGGACTGCAAGAGACCCAGTACTTC | CASSGVGLQETQYF
TRBJ1-5 | TRBV4-2 | NA | NA | TGTGCCAGCGCCCTTTCGGGGGGTGGAAATAGCAATCAGCCCCAGCATTTT | CASALSGGGNSNQPQHF
TRBJ1-1 | TRBV5-4 | NA | NA | TGTGCCAGCAGCTTTCCCGGGACACCGAACACTGAAGCTTTCTTT | CASSFPGTPNTEAFF
TRBJ1-6 | TRBV5-5 | NA | few | TGTGCCAGCAGCTTGGGGAGGTTTGATTCACCCCTCCACTTT | CASSLGRFDSPLHF
TRBJ2-3 | TRBV5-4 | TRBD2 | NA | TGTGCCAGCAGGACCTCCCTAGCGGGGGTCGGAGATACGCAGTATTTT | CASRTSLAGVGDTQYF
TRBJ1-6 | TRBV19 | NA | few | TGTGCCAGTAGTTGGTTCGGGCAGGGATGGAATTCACCCCTCCACTTT | CASSWFGQGWNSPLHF
TRBJ2-5 | TRBV5-4 | TRBD1 | few | TGTGCCAGCAGCTTCCCCCGGGACAGAGGAGAGACCCAGTACTTC | CASSFPRDRGETQYF
TRBJ2-7 | TRBV7-2 | NA | NA | TGTGCCAGCAGCTTAGAGCTCGGAGGGGAGTACTTC | CASSLELGGEYF
TRBJ2-2 | TRBV7-2 | NA | NA | TGTGCCAGCAACCTGGGACTTCTGAACACCGGGGAGCTGTTTTTT | CASNLGLLNTGELFF
TRBJ1-2 | TRBV6-5 | TRBD1 | NA | TGTGCCAGCAGGCGGGGACAGGGGGTTTATGGCTACACCTTC | CASRRGQGVYGYTF